This T cell receptor (beta chain) was identified in a study of shared clonotypes between healthy human individuals. CD45RO-negative cells were positively selected for CCR7, leaving out terminally differentiated effector memory CD45RA+ cells. Healthy adults negative for HIV, lacking recent acute infections or vaccinations, served as donors. Using immunoSEQ multiplex PCR, the repertoire was profiled, and TCRdb retains in-frame clones only, with some absent. Of about 2.1 million clones in the sample, 80% to 95% are singletons; the top ten hold roughly 1.7%. This CDR3 has 14 amino acids. Trimming cost V 2 bases and J 4 bases, with 12 bases left between them. Germline V gives CDR1 SGHRS, CDR2 YFSETQ.

The chain carries TRBV5-1 and TRBJ2-5, with D maybe TRBD1 (6 bases). The sequence was collected from a man aged 18 to 30 in good health. Some clones in this sample may be carry-over from other donors' samples. Sequencing was done on a sample of naive CD8+ T cells from PBMCs. The CDR3 loop reads CASSLGGVRETQYF. CDR3 coding DNA: TGCGCCAGCAGCTTAGGGGGTGTTAGAGAGACCCAGTACTTC.